What follows describes a single T cell receptor (beta chain). The record originates from a study of blood T cell repertoires in COVID-19. The CDR3 is 14 residues long. Trimming took 2 bases from V and 13 from J; bases not matched to a gene: 9. Germline loops: CDR1 MNHEY, CDR2 SVGAGI. Here immunoSEQ multiplex PCR was the method, and the copy in TCRdb shows in-frame clones only, minus some. Altogether around 160,000 clones are present, roughly 93% being singletons, with the ten largest covering just under 2%. Material: peripheral blood. This receptor was identified in a woman in her sixties with COVID-19, enrolled during active disease. The V gene is TRBV6-5, the J gene TRBJ1-1; 11 bases match TRBD1. CDR3 loop: CASSYLMGQGVVFF. CDR3 bases: TGTGCCAGCAGTTACCTAATGGGACAGGGGGTTGTTTTCTTT.